The 17 T cell receptor beta chains given below trace back to one sample, sequenced in a study of cytomegalovirus exposure and HLA in healthy donors (TCRdb year 2017). Receptor libraries were prepared by the immunoSEQ multiplex PCR assay. For the multiplex PCR, a mixture combining 60 forward primers for TCR Vbeta segments and 13 reverse primers for TCR Jbeta segments was used. What TCRdb holds here is the immuneACCESS table cut down to in-frame rearrangements. Part of the clones is not present; checked against another copy, under half of the missing clones reflect an unresolved V gene, and the others are unexplained. The sample table records about 180,000 clones; 60% to 80% of these occur just once. The top ten hold about 13% of the sample. Sequenced material: PBMCs. These receptor sequences come from a woman between 50 and 59 years old in good health and CMV-seropositive.

The chain recombines TRBV6-4 with TRBJ1-1; the D gene is possibly TRBD1 (6 bases). Germline V gene data show CDR1 as MRHNA and CDR2 as SNTAGT. The CDR3 is made up of 15 amino acids. V was shortened by 4 bases and J by 3 bases, with 15 bases between the two germline ends. The CDR3 DNA is TGTGCCAGCAGTGGTGGGGAAGGGGGGGACACTGAAGCTTTCTTT. It is translated as CASSGGEGGDTEAFF.

The chain recombines TRBV18 with TRBJ2-1; no reliable D call. V gave up 3 bases and J gave up 0 bases, with 12 bases separating them. The CDR3 runs to 16 residues. The germline V gene has CDR1 KGHSH and CDR2 LQKENI. The CDR3 DNA sequence: TGTGCCAGCTCACCTAACACCAGAAGCTCCTACAATGAGCAGTTCTTC. This encodes CASSPNTRSSYNEQFF.

In DNA, the CDR3 is TGTGCCAGCAGCGGGGCGGGTGGTAATGAAAAACTGTTTTTT. This gives the protein CASSGAGGNEKLFF. The gene calls are TRBV9 and TRBJ1-4; D is ambiguous. V was clipped by 3 bases and J by 4 bases, with 10 bases between them. The germline V gene has CDR1 SGDLS and CDR2 YYNGEE. This CDR3 is built from 14 residues. Supplemented by reference TRBV9 and TRBJ1-4, the full variable domain reads DSGVTQTPKHLITATGQRVTLRCSPRSGDLSVYWYQQSLDQGLQFLIQYYNGEERAKGNILERFSAQQFPDLHSELNLSSLELGDSALYFCASSGAGGNEKLFFGSGTQLSVL.

The V call is TRBV7-8, the J call TRBJ2-7; TRBD2 aligns across 9 bases. Germline V lookup: CDR1 SGHVS, CDR2 FQNEAQ. This CDR3 is built from 16 residues. V lost 3 bases to trimming and J lost 1 base; unmatched junction nucleotides: 7. This CDR3 is CASSLFIAGVSYEQYF. The CDR3 coding sequence is TGTGCCAGCAGCTTGTTCATAGCGGGGGTATCCTACGAGCAGTACTTC.

Here the CDR3 DNA reads TGTGCCAGCAGTTTAAACGGGGGTGTCCTTGGGAATTCACCCCTCCACTTT. Translated: CASSLNGGVLGNSPLHF. The chain carries TRBV28 and TRBJ1-6; TRBD1 is a possible D gene (5 bases). This CDR3 spans 17 amino acids. Germline CDR1 reads MDHEN; CDR2 reads SYDVKM. V lost 2 bases and J 7 bases, leaving 18 bases between the germline ends. The entire variable domain, with the rest obtained from reference TRBV28 and TRBJ1-6, is as follows: DVKVTQSSRYLVKRTGEKVFLECVQDMDHENMFWYRQDPGLGLRLIYFSYDVKMKEKGDIPEGYSVSREKKERFSLILESASTNQTSMYLCASSLNGGVLGNSPLHFGNGTRLTVT.

This chain joins TRBV7-8 and TRBJ2-1, with TRBD2 matching 8 bases. V was pared by 5 bases and J by 0 bases, with 9 bases of the junction left unmatched. The CDR3 is 17 amino acids. Germline V gene data show CDR1 as SGHVS and CDR2 as FQNEAQ. CDR3 sequence: CASSPTIAGSSYNEQFF. CDR3 bases: TGTGCCAGCAGCCCCACTATAGCGGGGAGCTCCTACAATGAGCAGTTCTTC.

A note on this clone: One end of the junction fails to match germline, which may point to a read error. The V call is TRBV5-1, the J call TRBJ2-5; TRBD1 matches at 8 bases. There are 14 residues in the CDR3. CDR1 is SGHRS, CDR2 YFSETQ, per germline. The CDR3 nucleotides read TGCGCCAGCAGCTGGAGCGGACAGGGCGAGACCCGGTACTTC. Translating it yields CASSWSGQGETRYF.

The rearrangement joins TRBV27 to TRBJ2-1; no clear D gene. The germline V and J ends were trimmed by 5 bases and 6 bases, with 8 bases remaining between them. The CDR3 is 12 amino acids. CDR1 and CDR2 from the germline V gene are MNHEY and SMNVEV (reference sequence). CDR3 nucleotides: TGTGCCAGCAGTGACCGACTCAATGAGCAGTTCTTC. Amino acids: CASSDRLNEQFF.

The chain carries TRBV4-1 and TRBJ1-1; 7 nucleotides agree with TRBD1. Germline-derived CDR1 and CDR2 are MGHRA and YSYEKL. Trimming removed 0 bases from V and 6 bases from J; junction bases left unmatched: 10. This CDR3 has 16 residues. The CDR3 here is CASSQEWGRGFAEAFF. Written as DNA, the CDR3 is TGCGCCAGCAGCCAAGAATGGGGCAGGGGGTTTGCTGAAGCTTTCTTT.

This chain uses TRBV27 with TRBJ2-7, with a tentative D call TRBD2 (5 bases). CDR3 size: 16 residues. Germline loops: CDR1 MNHEY, CDR2 SMNVEV (reference sequence). The V gene lost 3 bases and the J gene lost 1 base, with 16 bases spanning the gap. CDR3 loop: CASSLRWSSASYEQYF. CDR3 DNA sequence: TGTGCCAGCAGTTTGAGGTGGAGTAGCGCGTCCTACGAGCAGTACTTC.

The rearrangement links TRBV9 to TRBJ2-7, with 9 positions matching TRBD1. With 2 bases clipped from V and 6 bases from J, the junction kept 9 bases outside the gene matches. The CDR3 has 15 amino acids. In germline, CDR1 is SGDLS, CDR2 YYNGEE. DNA of the CDR3: TGTGCCAGCAGCGTGCGGGTCGGGACAGGGACCGAGCAGTACTTC. This gives the protein CASSVRVGTGTEQYF. The full variable domain, rest sourced from reference TRBV9 and TRBJ2-7, is DSGVTQTPKHLITATGQRVTLRCSPRSGDLSVYWYQQSLDQGLQFLIQYYNGEERAKGNILERFSAQQFPDLHSELNLSSLELGDSALYFCASSVRVGTGTEQYFGPGTRLTVT.

This clone has more than one count but fewer than ten. This chain links TRBV6-6 with TRBJ1-1, with 7 bases that match TRBD1. CDR3 length equals 11 residues. The V segment lost 11 bases and the J segment 3 bases; nucleotides outside the gene matches: 3. The germline V gene encodes CDR1 MNHNY and CDR2 SVGAGI (reference sequence). CDR3 in amino acids: CAVDRDTEAFF. For the CDR3, the DNA is TGTGCCGTAGACAGGGACACTGAAGCTTTCTTT.

V usage is TRBV5-1 and J usage is TRBJ2-3; 11 nucleotides line up with TRBD1. The length of the CDR3 is 15 residues. Trimming removed 5 bases from V and 3 bases from J; junction bases left unmatched: 5. Germline V lookup: CDR1 SGHRS, CDR2 YFSETQ. CDR3 bases: TGCGCCAGCAGTTCGGACAGGGGGCGAACAGATACGCAGTATTTT. Protein sequence: CASSSDRGRTDTQYF. Together with reference TRBV5-1 and TRBJ2-3, the CDR3 gives the full variable domain: KAGVTQTPRYLIKTRGQQVTLSCSPISGHRSVSWYQQTPGQGLQFLFEYFSETQRNKGNFPGRFSGRQFSNSRSEMNVSTLELGDSALYLCASSSDRGRTDTQYFGPGTRLTVL.

The table lists this clone with a few counts. The chain has TRBV7-8 and TRBJ2-2; a weak D match, TRBD1 (6 bases). This CDR3 is built from 15 residues. Germline V lookup: CDR1 SGHVS, CDR2 FQNEAQ. The V and J ends lost 5 bases and 1 base respectively, with 11 bases between them. The CDR3, as DNA: TGTGCCAGCAGCCACAGGGTGGGGAACACCGGGGAGCTGTTTTTT. It codes for CASSHRVGNTGELFF.

V and J are TRBV7-9 and TRBJ1-6; 7 bases fit TRBD1. Germline CDR1 and CDR2: SEHNR and FQNEAQ (reference sequence). The CDR3 extends over 16 amino acids. The V segment lost 4 bases and the J segment 2 bases; nucleotides outside the gene matches: 5. CDR3 in amino acids: CASSYLTGTYNSPLHF. The DNA for the CDR3 is TGTGCCAGCAGCTACCTGACAGGGACCTATAATTCACCCCTCCACTTT.

This clone was observed a few times. The chain carries TRBV2 and TRBJ2-7; no clear D. The length of the CDR3 is 13 residues. Per the germline V gene, CDR1 is SNHLY and CDR2 is FYNNEI. The V end was cut by 7 bases, the J end by 5 bases, with 15 bases between. CDR3 sequence reads: CASKNSRYHEQYF. For the CDR3, the DNA is TGTGCCAGCAAAAACAGCAGGTACCACGAGCAGTACTTC.

The chain employs TRBV5-1 and TRBJ2-3; 7 bases fit TRBD1. CDR1 is SGHRS and CDR2 is YFSETQ in the germline V gene. The CDR3 consists of 13 residues. V shed 6 bases, J shed 6 bases, and the junction held 7 bases outside the gene matches. Here the CDR3 DNA reads TGCGCCAGCAATCAGGGGGACGATGATACGCAGTATTTT. It is translated as CASNQGDDDTQYF.